This record covers a single T cell receptor beta chain. No antigen is known for it. The data stem from a study of cytomegalovirus exposure and HLA in healthy donors. Study-wide results and caveats: Reported results showed that the classifier diagnosed cytomegalovirus status with high specificity and sensitivity. A reported reduction in N-insertions relative to the roughly 710-donor mean was seen in an Asian-associated ancestry cluster in a later analysis. The listing of roughly 160 TCR beta chains classed them as cytomegalovirus-associated.

PCR employed 60 Vbeta and 13 Jbeta primers. Sequencing used immunoSEQ multiplex PCR; TCRdb keeps in-frame clones, though not all of them. The repertoire has over 80,000 clones, approximately 75% of them found once; the top ten carry 13% to 15%. The CDR3 loop spans 16 amino acids. Germline loops: CDR1 SGHNT, CDR2 YYREEE (reference sequence). Germline trimming cut 0 bases from V and 4 bases from J; bases unmatched to any gene: 1. Input material: PBMCs. The receptor was derived from a woman in her seventies in good health and CMV-seropositive. The rearrangement joins TRBV5-4 to TRBJ2-2, with 12 bases that match TRBD2. The chain's CDR3 is CASSLETSGSTGELFF. The CDR3 DNA reads TGTGCCAGCAGCTTGGAGACTAGCGGGAGCACCGGGGAGCTGTTTTTT.